These 17 T cell receptor beta chains were all obtained from the same sample, sequenced in a study of blood T cell repertoires in COVID-19. Sequenced by immunoSEQ multiplex PCR; TCRdb stores in-frame clones only, minus some. The repertoire consists of roughly 200,000 clones, with around 86% occurring once and the leading ten covering around 7%. The source material was peripheral blood. Source of these receptors: a man between 35 and 55 years old with acute or convalescent COVID-19.

The chain combines TRBV19 with TRBJ1-5, with D possibly matching TRBD1 (6 bases). This CDR3 is 16 amino acids long. The germline V gene has CDR1 LNHDA and CDR2 SQIVND (reference sequence). V lost 8 bases and J 3 bases, leaving 20 bases between the germline ends. CDR3 amino acids: CASHPTGTYTNQPQHF. In DNA form, the CDR3 reads TGTGCCAGTCATCCGACCGGGACATACACCAATCAGCCCCAGCATTTT.

The V and J genes are TRBV24-1 and TRBJ1-3, with 9 positions matching TRBD1. Germline-derived CDR1 and CDR2 are KGHDR and SFDVKD. The CDR3 is 16 residues long. The ends lost 9 bases at V and 2 bases at J; junction bases unmatched: 10. The CDR3 coding sequence is TGTGCCACCGGCCCGGGACAGGGACAAACTGGAAACACCATATATTTT. This encodes CATGPGQGQTGNTIYF.

The CDR3 reads CASSWGPAEPQHF. As DNA, the CDR3 is TGTGCCAGCAGCTGGGGGCCCGCGGAGCCCCAGCATTTT. The rearrangement links TRBV5-4 to TRBJ1-5; weak D call: TRBD1 (6 bases). The ends were cut back, 3 bases at V and 8 bases at J, with 12 bases in the middle. This CDR3 is built from 13 residues. Germline values: CDR1 SGHNT, CDR2 YYREEE (reference sequence).

This sequence joins TRBV6-6 and TRBJ2-2; the D gene is possibly TRBD2 (6 bases). V was clipped by 6 bases and J by 2 bases, with 7 bases between them. CDR1 is MNHNY and CDR2 is SVGAGI in the germline V gene (reference sequence). There are 13 residues in the CDR3. This CDR3 reads CASSGGNTGELFF. The CDR3 nucleotides are TGTGCCAGCAGCGGGGGAAACACCGGGGAGCTGTTTTTT.

This clone was observed a few times. The rearrangement uses TRBV28 and TRBJ1-1; 7 positions agree with TRBD1. This CDR3 comprises 14 residues. Germline V gives CDR1 MDHEN, CDR2 SYDVKM. With V trimmed by 2 bases and J by 1 base, 1 base remained unmatched. CDR3 sequence (DNA): TGTGCCAGCAGTTTACAGGGGGGGAACACTGAAGCTTTCTTT. This encodes CASSLQGGNTEAFF.

V gene TRBV2 combines with J gene TRBJ2-7; no firm D call. The CDR3 loop spans 13 amino acids. Germline CDR1 SNHLY, CDR2 FYNNEI. V was shortened by 6 bases and J by 6 bases, with 15 bases between the two germline ends. The CDR3 DNA reads as TGTGCCAGCAGGGTCCTACGCAACGGCGAGCAGTACTTC. Translation: CASRVLRNGEQYF.

The chain uses TRBV7-9 and TRBJ2-7, with 8 bases that match TRBD1. Germline V CDR1 and CDR2: SEHNR, FQNEAQ (reference sequence). Trimming cost V 6 bases and J 2 bases; bases outside gene matches: 6. The CDR3 sequence is 14 residues long. CDR3 in amino acids: CASSWDRSPYEQYF. The CDR3 bases are TGTGCCAGCAGTTGGGACAGGTCCCCCTACGAGCAGTACTTC. The full variable domain, rest sourced from reference TRBV7-9 and TRBJ2-7, is DTGVSQNPRHKITKRGQNVTFRCDPISEHNRLYWYRQTLGQGPEFLTYFQNEAQLEKSRLLSDRFSAERPKGSFSTLEIQRTEQGDSAMYLCASSWDRSPYEQYFGPGTRLTVT.

This rearrangement joins TRBV5-5 to TRBJ1-1; D may be TRBD1 (5 bases). From germline, CDR1 is SGHKS and CDR2 YYEKEE (reference sequence). V was shortened by 0 bases and J by 1 base, with 10 bases between the two germline ends. The CDR3 spans 15 residues. The CDR3 region is CASSLESGANTEAFF. As DNA, the CDR3 is TGTGCCAGCAGCTTGGAATCTGGGGCGAACACTGAAGCTTTCTTT.

This clone was observed a few times. The gene calls are TRBV30 and TRBJ2-1; 14 bases line up with TRBD2. CDR1 is GTSNPN, CDR2 SVGIG, per germline (reference sequence). The CDR3 runs to 15 residues. V was clipped by 3 bases and J by 10 bases; unmatched bases: 8. The CDR3 spells CAWSAGLAGVGEQFF. CDR3 DNA: TGTGCCTGGAGCGCGGGACTAGCGGGGGTGGGAGAGCAGTTCTTC. Full variable domain (outside the CDR3, taken from reference TRBV30 and TRBJ2-1): SQTIHQWPATLVQPVGSPLSLECTVEGTSNPNLYWYRQAAGRGLQLLFYSVGIGQISSEVPQNLSASRPQDRQFILSSKKLLLSDSGFYLCAWSAGLAGVGEQFFGPGTRLTVL.

The gene calls are TRBV7-9 and TRBJ2-1, with D perhaps TRBD2 (7 bases). Germline V gene data show CDR1 as SEHNR and CDR2 as FQNEAQ (reference sequence). CDR3 length: 17 residues. V lost 4 bases, J lost 3 bases, and 19 bases lay in between. The CDR3 DNA follows: TGTGCCAGCAGCTGGCCCGGGGGGCCTACACTCTACAATGAGCAGTTCTTC. The encoded protein is CASSWPGGPTLYNEQFF.

The V call is TRBV5-1, the J call TRBJ2-1; 13 bases are a match to TRBD2. The CDR3 covers 16 residues. Germline lookup yields CDR1 SGHRS and CDR2 YFSETQ. Trimming took 0 bases from V and 10 from J; bases not matched to a gene: 7. This CDR3 is CASSLGLAGGLLEQFF. CDR3 sequence (DNA): TGCGCCAGCAGCTTGGGACTAGCGGGGGGCCTCCTAGAGCAGTTCTTC.

This clone was observed once. The chain employs TRBV13 and TRBJ1-1; 9 nucleotides line up with TRBD1. The CDR3 consists of 15 residues. CDR1 is PRHDT and CDR2 is FYEKMQ in the germline V gene (reference sequence). The ends lost 5 bases at V and 5 bases at J; junction bases unmatched: 9. For the CDR3, the DNA is TGTGCCAGCAGCCCTGGAGGACAGGGGAGGACTGAAGCTTTCTTT. It specifies CASSPGGQGRTEAFF.

This chain links TRBV27 with TRBJ2-5; D gene unclear. Germline V CDR1 and CDR2: MNHEY, SMNVEV (reference sequence). This CDR3 is 14 amino acids long. The germline V and J ends were trimmed by 3 bases and 1 base, with 9 bases remaining between them. The chain's CDR3 is CASSFGATQETQYF. The CDR3 DNA is TGTGCCAGCAGTTTTGGAGCCACCCAAGAGACCCAGTACTTC.

In this sample, this clone turned up many times. The V call is TRBV2, the J call TRBJ2-1; D perhaps matches TRBD2 (6 bases). The CDR3 totals 13 residues. V was shortened by 2 bases and J by 7 bases, with 9 bases between the two germline ends. CDR1 and CDR2 from the germline V gene are SNHLY and FYNNEI. CDR3 sequence reads: CASSEFGGNEQFF. CDR3 bases: TGTGCCAGCAGTGAATTCGGGGGTAATGAGCAGTTCTTC.

This chain uses TRBV2 with TRBJ2-1, with D tentatively TRBD2 (7 bases). CDR1 is SNHLY and CDR2 is FYNNEI in the germline V gene. The CDR3 sequence is 14 residues long. Between the trimmed V and J ends, which lost 7 bases and 8 bases, there was a span of 18 bases. DNA for the CDR3: TGTGCCAGCACGAGGGAGGGGGTAAGCGATGAGCAGTTCTTC. Its protein is CASTREGVSDEQFF. The full variable domain, rest sourced from reference TRBV2 and TRBJ2-1, is EPEVTQTPSHQVTQMGQEVILRCVPISNHLYFYWYRQILGQKVEFLVSFYNNEISEKSEIFDDQFSVERPDGSNFTLKIRSTKLEDSAMYFCASTREGVSDEQFFGPGTRLTVL.

The chain carries TRBV4-3 and TRBJ2-7; D is unclear. Per germline, CDR1 LGHNA and CDR2 YSLEER. Deletions cut 0 bases from V and 0 bases from J, with 9 bases between. The CDR3 covers 15 residues. The CDR3 region is CASSQDLGFSYEQYF. As DNA, the CDR3 is TGCGCCAGCAGCCAAGATTTGGGCTTCTCCTACGAGCAGTACTTC.

The chain combines TRBV5-1 with TRBJ2-4; 12 bases align to TRBD2. The CDR3 is made up of 16 amino acids. V was pared by 4 bases and J by 0 bases, with 2 bases of the junction left unmatched. From germline, CDR1 is SGHRS and CDR2 YFSETQ. CDR3 nucleotide sequence: TGCGCCAGCAGCCTGACTAGCGGGGGAGCCAAAAACATTCAGTACTTC. This sequence encodes CASSLTSGGAKNIQYF.